This T cell receptor beta chain was captured by sequencing in a study of T cell repertoires in cytomegalovirus infection (dated by TCRdb to about 2019). Some background on the complete study: The HLA type of each donor mattered for the analysis, because public TCR beta signatures pointed to carriage of CMV infection along with the matching HLA type. Results and caveats for the whole study, not just this receptor: Carriers of CMV infection plus the relevant HLA type were discriminated by the cumulative frequency of public TCR beta family members in the study cohort and in an independent roughly 370-donor cohort. The ex vivo response was dominated by HLA-C-restricted CMV-specific TCR beta clonotypes, and the single most frequent clonotype in two of eight donors was supplied by these HLA-C-restricted clonotypes.

The CDR3 holds 15 amino acids from the cysteine to the phenylalanine. Only the CDR3 portion is preserved as DNA: 45 bases, with reading frame beginning at the first base. V ends up 6 bases short and J 4 bases short, with an unmatched junction base count of 6. According to the germline V gene, CDR1 reads MNHEY and CDR2 reads SVGEGT. This sample was sequenced with an Illumina HiSeq 1500. TCRdb reran the public reads through fastp at Q25 and MiXCR, keeping productive beta chains. Each entry is one CDR3 protein sequence, shown with its most common DNA and genes. Counted in this sample were roughly 200,000 distinct CDR3 sequences; about a sixth of them appeared once. Less than 25% of the sample is held by the ten biggest clonotypes. Notes on this clonotype: No antigen is known for it. Per-base quality was not reported, and no clone a single base away is much larger than it.

The specimen sequenced was CD8+ T cells from PBMCs. The rearranged chain carries TRBV6-2 or TRBV6-3 and TRBJ2-1; the junction holds 10 bases that match TRBD2. This sequence was found in a human donor in good health (CMV status not recorded). Some clones in this sample may be carry-over from other donors' samples. The sequenced DNA is TGTGCCAGCAGCTCCAAGCGGGGGGGTTACAATGAGCAGTTCTTC. This gives the protein CASSSKRGGYNEQFF.